These 12 T cell receptor beta chains originate from one sample sequenced in a study of regulatory T cells in long-lasting Graves disease. Construction of the TCR beta libraries employed iRepertoire HTBI primers in conjunction with Arm-PCR of CDR3 regions. TCRdb passed the multiplex PCR reads through MiXCR, listing each CDR3 protein once. The table shows around 250,000 distinct CDR3 sequences, with more than 15% occurring only once. Time point in this sample: newly diagnosed GD, antithyroid drugs for less than 3 months. The TCR library was made from RNA extracted from PBMCs. These data were also filed under a second study, of T cells in Graves' hyperthyroidism and ophthalmopathy.

The sequences come from peripheral blood mononuclear cells (PBMCs), collected at new diagnosis, from a patient treated with antithyroid drugs. Receptors were obtained from a woman younger than 45 with Graves disease.

The chain links TRBV7-2 to TRBJ2-7, with 12 bases that match TRBD1. With 3 bases clipped from V and 4 bases from J, the junction kept 4 bases outside the gene matches. This CDR3 has 15 residues. The germline V gene has CDR1 SGHTA and CDR2 FQGNSA. The CDR3 protein is CASSFGTGGNYEQYF. CDR3 bases: TGTGCCAGCAGCTTCGGGACAGGGGGCAATTACGAGCAGTACTTC.

This clonotype has only a few counts. The chain joins TRBV25-1 to TRBJ1-2; unclear D gene. Looked up from germline, CDR1 is MGHDK and CDR2 is SYGVNS. V was pared by 8 bases and J by 4 bases, with 11 bases between. The CDR3 consists of 12 residues. The CDR3 here is CASQGSGYGYTF. The CDR3 DNA is TGTGCCAGCCAAGGGAGTGGCTATGGCTACACCTTC.

This clonotype was picked up many times. The V and J genes are TRBV10-3 and TRBJ1-2; D possibly corresponds to TRBD1 (6 bases). The CDR3 consists of 16 residues. CDR1 is ENHRY, CDR2 SYGVKD, per germline. V lost 3 bases and J lost 1, with 15 bases in between. Here the CDR3 reads CAISDHRVWGNYGYTF. As DNA, the CDR3 is TGTGCCATCAGTGACCACAGGGTTTGGGGTAACTATGGCTACACCTTC.

This clonotype was counted a few times. The genes are TRBV19 and TRBJ1-5; maybe TRBD1 (5 bases). The length of the CDR3 is 16 residues. V dropped 3 bases and J dropped 7 bases, with 19 bases sitting between them. Germline lookup yields CDR1 LNHDA and CDR2 SQIVND (reference sequence). The CDR3 DNA follows: TGTGCCAGTAGTATTCCCCCCGGACAAGGTGGGCAGCCCCAGCATTTT. Encoded protein: CASSIPPGQGGQPQHF. Using reference TRBV19 and TRBJ1-5 for the parts outside the CDR3, the full variable domain is DGGITQSPKYLFRKEGQNVTLSCEQNLNHDAMYWYRQDPGQGLRLIYYSQIVNDFQKGDIAEGYSVSREKKESFPLTVTSAQKNPTAFYLCASSIPPGQGGQPQHFGDGTRLSIL.

This clonotype came up many times. V gene TRBV15 combines with J gene TRBJ1-2; D call uncertain. The V end lost 0 bases, the J end lost 5 bases, and 13 bases lay between the germline ends. There are 15 residues in the CDR3. Germline V gene sequence: CDR1 LNHNV, CDR2 YYDKDF (reference sequence). The CDR3 nucleotides are TGTGCCACCAGCAGAGATTTAGCAGGAGAGTATGGCTACACCTTC. It translates to CATSRDLAGEYGYTF.

A note on this clonotype: With only one base between it and a far larger clone, this is likely a read error. The V and J genes are TRBV11-2 and TRBJ2-7; 12 bases fit TRBD2. V trimming: 6 bases; J trimming: 7 bases; junction bases outside the gene matches: 7. The CDR3 covers 14 residues. Per the germline V gene, CDR1 is SGHAT and CDR2 is FQNNGV. CDR3 loop: CASRASGGANEQYF. The CDR3 DNA is TGTGCCAGCAGGGCTAGCGGGGGGGCCAATGAGCAGTACTTC.

This clonotype was observed at least ten times. For the CDR3, the DNA is TGCGCCAGCAGCTTCGACAGGGACGAGCAGTACTTC. This sequence encodes CASSFDRDEQYF. The gene calls are TRBV5-1 and TRBJ2-7, with TRBD1 matching over 7 bases. Germline trimming cut 2 bases from V and 5 bases from J; bases unmatched to any gene: 1. This CDR3 spans 12 amino acids. CDR1 is SGHRS, CDR2 YFSETQ, per germline.

The rearrangement joins TRBV3-1 to TRBJ2-7; possible D gene TRBD2, 5 bases. Trimming stripped 6 bases from V and 0 bases from J, with 6 bases between. The CDR3 spans 12 residues. Per germline, CDR1 LGHDT and CDR2 YNNKEL (reference sequence). The CDR3: CASRGSSYEQYF. CDR3 DNA sequence: TGTGCCAGCAGAGGGAGCTCCTACGAGCAGTACTTC.

This clonotype came up many times. V gene TRBV6-2 or TRBV6-3 combines with J gene TRBJ1-1; D possibly corresponds to TRBD1 (5 bases). Looked up from germline, CDR1 is MNHEY and CDR2 is SVGEGT. The CDR3 consists of 14 residues. V was pared by 2 bases and J by 1 base, with 8 bases between. CDR3 sequence (DNA): TGTGCCAGCAGTTACACAGGCCCGAACACTGAAGCTTTCTTT. Its translation: CASSYTGPNTEAFF.

This clonotype was observed at least ten times. The rearrangement uses TRBV7-2 and TRBJ2-5; D unresolved. The CDR3 is made up of 13 amino acids. Trimming pared 5 bases from V and 4 bases from J, leaving 11 bases between. CDR1 and CDR2 from the germline V gene are SGHTA and FQGNSA. The CDR3, as DNA: TGTGCCAGCAGCGCATCCAACCGAGAGACCCAGTACTTC. It codes for CASSASNRETQYF.

This clonotype has ten or more counts. The V gene is TRBV6-1, the J gene TRBJ1-2, with 9 nucleotides matching TRBD1. Trimming cost V 4 bases and J 6 bases; bases outside gene matches: 9. Germline lookup yields CDR1 MNHNS and CDR2 SASEGT. The CDR3 length is 15 residues. The CDR3 coding sequence is TGTGCCAGCAGTGTTGGACAGGGGCGAGAGAATGGCTACACCTTC. It specifies CASSVGQGRENGYTF.

This clonotype was recorded many times. The chain combines TRBV7-2 with TRBJ2-6; D is undetermined. CDR3 length: 14 residues. Germline-derived CDR1 and CDR2 are SGHTA and FQGNSA. V was clipped by 5 bases and J by 0 bases, with 5 bases between them. The CDR3 loop reads CASSPSSGANVLTF. The CDR3 DNA is TGTGCCAGCAGCCCGAGCTCTGGGGCCAACGTCCTGACTTTC.